The rows below give T cell receptor beta chains drawn from one sample of a study of PD-1 blockade in classical Hodgkin lymphoma. Profiling relied on immunoSEQ multiplex PCR, and the TCRdb table lists in-frame clones only, not all of them. This sample carries over 85,000 clones, roughly 79% of them seen once, and the ten largest clones take roughly 15%. This specimen consisted of peripheral blood mononuclear cells (PBMCs), obtained before the second cycle of nivolumab. These receptors were taken from a human donor with classical Hodgkin lymphoma. Both conserved end residues are part of each CDR3. A D gene is named only where the DNA matches it firmly. Clone size is stated in some rows and not others, as once, few, many or a class when expanded.

v_gene: TRBV19; d_gene: .; abundance: .; j_gene: TRBJ2-3; CDR3aa: CASSMRGPTATSTDTQYF; CDR3nt: TGTGCCAGTAGTATGAGGGGACCCACTGCAACGAGCACAGATACGCAGTATTTT
v_gene: TRBV15; d_gene: .; abundance: .; j_gene: TRBJ2-1; CDR3aa: CATSTGHSSLRAFFF; CDR3nt: TGTGCCACCAGCACGGGACATTCGTCGCTTCGGGCTTTTTTCTTC
v_gene: TRBV6-5; d_gene: .; abundance: .; j_gene: TRBJ2-1; CDR3aa: CASSFNREGGNEQFF; CDR3nt: TGTGCCAGCAGTTTTAACAGGGAGGGCGGCAATGAGCAGTTCTTC
v_gene: TRBV10-3; d_gene: .; abundance: .; j_gene: TRBJ2-3; CDR3aa: CAISGRGPSDTQYF; CDR3nt: TGTGCCATCAGCGGGCGTGGGCCCTCAGATACGCAGTATTTT
v_gene: TRBV30; d_gene: .; abundance: .; j_gene: TRBJ1-1; CDR3aa: CAWSDRANTEAFF; CDR3nt: TGTGCCTGGAGTGACAGGGCGAACACTGAAGCTTTCTTT
v_gene: TRBV6-1; d_gene: .; abundance: .; j_gene: TRBJ2-3; CDR3aa: CASSDLGSLEDTQYF; CDR3nt: TGTGCCAGCAGTGACCTGGGAAGTCTGGAAGATACGCAGTATTTT
v_gene: TRBV6-1; d_gene: .; abundance: .; j_gene: TRBJ1-2; CDR3aa: CASSQGGGYGYTF; CDR3nt: TGTGCCAGCTCCCAGGGAGGGGGCTATGGCTACACCTTC
v_gene: TRBV21-1; d_gene: .; abundance: .; j_gene: TRBJ2-1; CDR3aa: CASGSGKQFF; CDR3nt: TGTGCCAGCGGCTCAGGTAAGCAGTTCTTC
v_gene: TRBV6-5; d_gene: .; abundance: .; j_gene: TRBJ2-5; CDR3aa: CASSYGGAWYQETQYF; CDR3nt: TGTGCCAGCAGTTACGGGGGGGCTTGGTACCAAGAGACCCAGTACTTC
v_gene: TRBV5-1; d_gene: .; abundance: .; j_gene: TRBJ2-7; CDR3aa: CASSLAGTAQYF; CDR3nt: TGCGCCAGCAGCTTGGCAGGAACGGCGCAGTACTTT
v_gene: TRBV27; d_gene: .; abundance: .; j_gene: TRBJ2-7; CDR3aa: CASSFTPPPAGVEQYF; CDR3nt: TGTGCCAGCAGTTTTACCCCTCCCCCGGCAGGGGTCGAGCAGTACTTC
v_gene: TRBV5-6; d_gene: .; abundance: .; j_gene: TRBJ2-5; CDR3aa: CASSFLAPQETQYF; CDR3nt: TGTGCCAGCAGCTTTTTAGCCCCTCAAGAGACCCAGTACTTC
v_gene: TRBV27; d_gene: .; abundance: .; j_gene: TRBJ1-2; CDR3aa: CASSKGHTANYGYTF; CDR3nt: TGTGCCAGCAGTAAAGGACATACTGCTAACTATGGCTACACCTTC
v_gene: TRBV5-1; d_gene: .; abundance: .; j_gene: TRBJ2-5; CDR3aa: CASSKGRGQETQYF; CDR3nt: TGCGCCAGCAGTAAAGGCCGGGGCCAAGAGACCCAGTACTTC
v_gene: TRBV7-2; d_gene: .; abundance: .; j_gene: TRBJ2-3; CDR3aa: CASSPERTDTQYF; CDR3nt: TGTGCCAGCAGCCCCGAGAGAACAGATACGCAGTATTTT
v_gene: TRBV19; d_gene: TRBD2; abundance: .; j_gene: TRBJ2-7; CDR3aa: CASSISRLAMYEQYF; CDR3nt: TGTGCCAGTAGTATATCCCGACTAGCGATGTACGAGCAGTACTTC
v_gene: TRBV10-3; d_gene: TRBD2; abundance: .; j_gene: TRBJ2-1; CDR3aa: CATKAPSGTTEQFF; CDR3nt: TGTGCCACTAAAGCGCCTAGCGGAACTACTGAGCAGTTCTTC
v_gene: TRBV5-4; d_gene: .; abundance: .; j_gene: TRBJ1-3; CDR3aa: CASSLEGQSSGNTIYF; CDR3nt: TGTGCCAGCAGCTTGGAGGGGCAGAGCTCTGGAAACACCATATATTTT
v_gene: TRBV2; d_gene: .; abundance: .; j_gene: TRBJ2-2; CDR3aa: CASSSSVGTGELFF; CDR3nt: TGTGCCAGCAGCTCGAGCGTAGGGACCGGGGAGCTGTTTTTT
v_gene: TRBV6-1; d_gene: TRBD2; abundance: .; j_gene: TRBJ2-7; CDR3aa: CASSALAGYSYEQYF; CDR3nt: TGTGCCAGCAGCGCACTAGCGGGATACTCCTACGAGCAGTACTTC
v_gene: TRBV5-1; d_gene: .; abundance: .; j_gene: TRBJ2-7; CDR3aa: CASSLGGYEQYF; CDR3nt: TGCGCCAGCAGCTTAGGAGGGTACGAGCAGTACTTC
v_gene: TRBV28; d_gene: .; abundance: .; j_gene: TRBJ1-1; CDR3aa: CASSFLRENTEAFF; CDR3nt: TGTGCCAGCAGTTTCTTGAGGGAGAACACTGAAGCTTTCTTT
v_gene: TRBV5-1; d_gene: TRBD2; abundance: .; j_gene: TRBJ2-1; CDR3aa: CASSLTSGINEQFF; CDR3nt: TGCGCCAGCAGCCTAACTAGCGGGATAAATGAGCAGTTCTTC
v_gene: TRBV5-6; d_gene: .; abundance: few; j_gene: TRBJ1-5; CDR3aa: CASSRGGTYSNQPQHF; CDR3nt: TGTGCCAGCAGCCGCGGCGGAACGTATAGCAATCAGCCCCAGCATTTT
v_gene: TRBV6-5; d_gene: TRBD1; abundance: .; j_gene: TRBJ2-7; CDR3aa: CASSRSSTGNEQYF; CDR3nt: TGTGCCAGCAGTAGATCTTCGACAGGGAACGAGCAGTACTTC
v_gene: TRBV19; d_gene: TRBD1; abundance: once; j_gene: TRBJ2-3; CDR3aa: CASSTQGQGPSTDTQYF; CDR3nt: TGTGCCAGTAGTACGCAAGGACAGGGGCCTAGCACAGATACGCAGTATTTT
v_gene: TRBV5-1; d_gene: .; abundance: .; j_gene: TRBJ2-5; CDR3aa: CASSLEGQETQYF; CDR3nt: TGCGCCAGCAGCTTGGAGGGTCAAGAGACCCAGTACTTC
v_gene: TRBV28; d_gene: .; abundance: .; j_gene: TRBJ1-5; CDR3aa: CASSPQGRILQPQHF; CDR3nt: TGTGCCAGCAGCCCCCAGGGGAGGATACTGCAGCCCCAGCATTTT
v_gene: TRBV5-6; d_gene: .; abundance: .; j_gene: TRBJ2-5; CDR3aa: CASSPQRGLKRTQYF; CDR3nt: TGTGCCAGCAGCCCCCAAAGGGGGTTGAAGCGGACCCAGTACTTC
v_gene: TRBV21-1; d_gene: .; abundance: once; j_gene: TRBJ1-1; CDR3aa: CASSGQGLNTEAFF; CDR3nt: TGTGCCAGCAGCGGACAGGGACTGAACACTGAAGCTTTCTTT
v_gene: TRBV6-1; d_gene: .; abundance: .; j_gene: TRBJ2-2; CDR3aa: CASSEAHGRNTGELFF; CDR3nt: TGTGCCAGCAGTGAAGCGCACGGGCGAAACACCGGGGAGCTGTTTTTT
v_gene: TRBV19; d_gene: TRBD1; abundance: .; j_gene: TRBJ1-1; CDR3aa: CASSKPQGGRTEAFF; CDR3nt: TGTGCCAGTAGTAAGCCCCAGGGGGGGAGGACTGAAGCTTTCTTT
v_gene: TRBV7-8; d_gene: TRBD2; abundance: .; j_gene: TRBJ2-7; CDR3aa: CASSTGLAGISEQYF; CDR3nt: TGTGCCAGCAGCACCGGACTAGCGGGAATATCCGAGCAGTACTTC
v_gene: TRBV28; d_gene: .; abundance: .; j_gene: TRBJ2-7; CDR3aa: CASSLPGRNYEQYF; CDR3nt: TGTGCCAGCAGTCTACCCGGACGGAACTACGAGCAGTACTTC
v_gene: TRBV13; d_gene: .; abundance: few; j_gene: TRBJ1-4; CDR3aa: CASSDTGEKLFF; CDR3nt: TGTGCCAGCAGCGACACAGGTGAAAAACTGTTTTTT
v_gene: TRBV19; d_gene: TRBD2; abundance: .; j_gene: TRBJ2-2; CDR3aa: CASSRAGGPNTGELFF; CDR3nt: TGTGCCAGTAGTAGAGCGGGAGGCCCGAACACCGGGGAGCTGTTTTTT
v_gene: TRBV10-3; d_gene: .; abundance: .; j_gene: TRBJ1-1; CDR3aa: CAFGWGRNTEAFF; CDR3nt: TGTGCTTTCGGCTGGGGGAGGAACACTGAAGCTTTCTTT
v_gene: TRBV5-1; d_gene: .; abundance: .; j_gene: TRBJ2-2; CDR3aa: CASSLDPTPGELFF; CDR3nt: TGCGCCAGCAGCTTGGACCCGACCCCCGGGGAGCTGTTTTTT
v_gene: TRBV19; d_gene: TRBD2; abundance: few; j_gene: TRBJ2-7; CDR3aa: CASSRSGTSGSYEQYF; CDR3nt: TGTGCCAGTAGCCGCTCCGGGACTAGCGGCTCCTACGAGCAGTACTTC
v_gene: TRBV7-2; d_gene: TRBD2; abundance: .; j_gene: TRBJ2-3; CDR3aa: CASSSNSGIRTDTQYF; CDR3nt: TGTGCCAGCAGCTCCAATAGCGGGATACGCACAGATACGCAGTATTTT
v_gene: TRBV4-2; d_gene: .; abundance: many; j_gene: TRBJ1-5; CDR3aa: CASSQAGGDGYQPQHF; CDR3nt: TGTGCCAGCAGCCAAGCCGGAGGGGACGGGTATCAGCCCCAGCATTTT
v_gene: TRBV7-3; d_gene: .; abundance: .; j_gene: TRBJ1-1; CDR3aa: CASSLTPVNTEAFF; CDR3nt: TGTGCCAGCAGCTTAACCCCCGTGAACACTGAAGCTTTCTTT
v_gene: TRBV19; d_gene: .; abundance: .; j_gene: TRBJ1-1; CDR3aa: CASRPLTGNTEAFF; CDR3nt: TGTGCCAGTAGACCCTTGACAGGGAACACTGAAGCTTTCTTT
v_gene: TRBV5-6; d_gene: .; abundance: .; j_gene: TRBJ1-3; CDR3aa: CASSVGRLSGNTIYF; CDR3nt: TGTGCCAGCAGCGTAGGGCGACTCTCTGGAAACACCATATATTTT
v_gene: TRBV10-3; d_gene: .; abundance: .; j_gene: TRBJ2-1; CDR3aa: CAISESEAPNEQFF; CDR3nt: TGTGCCATCAGTGAGTCCGAGGCTCCCAATGAGCAGTTCTTC
v_gene: TRBV11-3; d_gene: .; abundance: .; j_gene: TRBJ2-1; CDR3aa: CASSPRVGGEQFF; CDR3nt: TGTGCCAGCAGCCCCCGGGTAGGAGGGGAGCAGTTCTTC
v_gene: TRBV6-5; d_gene: TRBD1; abundance: few; j_gene: TRBJ1-1; CDR3aa: CASSPQGGWTEAFF; CDR3nt: TGTGCCAGCAGCCCCCAGGGGGGGTGGACTGAAGCTTTCTTT
v_gene: TRBV6-6; d_gene: .; abundance: .; j_gene: TRBJ1-3; CDR3aa: CASSGFGRSSGNTIYF; CDR3nt: TGTGCCAGCAGTGGCTTCGGCCGAAGCTCTGGAAACACCATATATTTT
v_gene: TRBV10-3; d_gene: .; abundance: .; j_gene: TRBJ2-7; CDR3aa: CAISELYEQYF; CDR3nt: TGTGCCATCAGTGAGCTCTACGAGCAGTACTTC
v_gene: TRBV10-3; d_gene: TRBD2; abundance: .; j_gene: TRBJ2-1; CDR3aa: CAISALAGRDNEQFF; CDR3nt: TGTGCCATCAGTGCCCTGGCAGGGAGGGACAATGAGCAGTTCTTC
v_gene: TRBV6-1; d_gene: .; abundance: .; j_gene: TRBJ1-1; CDR3aa: CASTGWAGQGVEAFF; CDR3nt: TGTGCCAGCACCGGCTGGGCAGGGCAAGGTGTTGAAGCTTTCTTT
v_gene: TRBV5-1; d_gene: TRBD1; abundance: .; j_gene: TRBJ2-7; CDR3aa: CASSRQGATSYEQYF; CDR3nt: TGCGCCAGCAGCAGACAGGGGGCGACCTCCTACGAGCAGTACTTC
v_gene: TRBV4-1; d_gene: TRBD2; abundance: .; j_gene: TRBJ2-3; CDR3aa: CASSPALREGTDTQYF; CDR3nt: TGCGCCAGCAGCCCGGCCCTCCGGGAGGGCACAGATACGCAGTATTTT
v_gene: TRBV7-8; d_gene: .; abundance: many; j_gene: TRBJ1-1; CDR3aa: CASSSESNTEAFF; CDR3nt: TGTGCCAGCAGCTCCGAGTCGAACACTGAAGCTTTCTTT
v_gene: TRBV7-2; d_gene: TRBD2; abundance: .; j_gene: TRBJ2-2; CDR3aa: CASSSPGLAHTGELFF; CDR3nt: TGTGCCAGCAGCTCCCCGGGACTAGCGCACACCGGGGAGCTGTTTTTT
v_gene: TRBV5-1; d_gene: .; abundance: .; j_gene: TRBJ1-3; CDR3aa: CASSLGEAGNTIYF; CDR3nt: TGCGCCAGCAGCTTAGGGGAGGCTGGAAACACCATATATTTT